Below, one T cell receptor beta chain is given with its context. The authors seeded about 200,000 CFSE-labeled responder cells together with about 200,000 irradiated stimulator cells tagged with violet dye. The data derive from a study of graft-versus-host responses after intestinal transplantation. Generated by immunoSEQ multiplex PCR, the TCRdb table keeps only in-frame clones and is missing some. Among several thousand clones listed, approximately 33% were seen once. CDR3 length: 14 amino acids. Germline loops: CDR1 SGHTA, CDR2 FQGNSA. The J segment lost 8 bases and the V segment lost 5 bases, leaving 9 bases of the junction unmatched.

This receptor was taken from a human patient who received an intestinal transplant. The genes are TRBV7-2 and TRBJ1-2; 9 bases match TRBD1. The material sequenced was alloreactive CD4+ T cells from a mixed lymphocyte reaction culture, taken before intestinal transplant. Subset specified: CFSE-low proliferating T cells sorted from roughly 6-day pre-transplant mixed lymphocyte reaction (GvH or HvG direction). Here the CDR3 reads CASSAGTGRGGYTF. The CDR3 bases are TGTGCCAGCAGCGCCGGGACAGGGCGAGGAGGCTACACCTTC.